This T cell receptor (beta chain) was captured by sequencing in a study of blood T cell repertoires in COVID-19. Across the whole study: From T cells, B-cell-depleted T cells, or PBMCs came the material, which was cDNA or gDNA.

Patients at the Seattle site were enrolled during active infection and followed longitudinally. With 5 bases clipped from V and 2 bases from J, the junction kept 6 bases outside the gene matches. The CDR3 loop spans 15 amino acids. Germline values: CDR1 MRHNA, CDR2 SNTAGT. In the original workflow: Amplification with reference gene primers provided the estimates of nucleated cell counts. Sequencing used immunoSEQ multiplex PCR; TCRdb keeps in-frame clones, though not all of them. For V, J and clone size, that table is used; D and trimming come from the DNA. The sample records under 400,000 clones, about 87% being singletons.

Sequencing used peripheral blood. The origin of this receptor is a young woman with COVID-19, enrolled during active disease. The chain couples TRBV6-4 to TRBJ2-5; 9 bases map to TRBD2. The CDR3 loop reads CASSRSGGPQETQYF. CDR3 in DNA: TGTGCCAGCAGTCGTAGCGGGGGCCCGCAAGAGACCCAGTACTTC.